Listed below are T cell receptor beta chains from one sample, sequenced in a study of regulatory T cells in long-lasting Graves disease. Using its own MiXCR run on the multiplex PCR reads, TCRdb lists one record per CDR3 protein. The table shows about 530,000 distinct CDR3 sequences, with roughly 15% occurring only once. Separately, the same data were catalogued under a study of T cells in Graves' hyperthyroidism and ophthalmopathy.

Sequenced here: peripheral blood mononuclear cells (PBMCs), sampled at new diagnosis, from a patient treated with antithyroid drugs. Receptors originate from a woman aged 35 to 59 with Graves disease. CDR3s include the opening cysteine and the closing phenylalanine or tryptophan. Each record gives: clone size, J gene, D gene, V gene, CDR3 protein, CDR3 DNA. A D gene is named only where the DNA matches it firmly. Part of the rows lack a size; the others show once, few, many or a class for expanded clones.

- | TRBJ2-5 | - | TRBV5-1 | CASTPGSEETQYF | TGCGCCAGCACCCCAGGGTCTGAGGAGACCCAGTACTTC
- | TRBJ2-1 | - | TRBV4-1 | CASSQTMTGDNEQFF | TGCGCCAGCAGCCAGACCATGACAGGTGACAATGAGCAGTTCTTC
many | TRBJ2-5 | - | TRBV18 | CASSPTSGITTAETQYF | TGTGCCAGCTCACCAACTAGTGGTATTACAACGGCGGAGACCCAGTACTTC
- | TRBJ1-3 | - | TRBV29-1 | CSVEGSPGNTIYF | TGCAGCGTTGAGGGCAGTCCTGGAAACACCATATATTTT
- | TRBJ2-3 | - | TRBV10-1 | CASSSDATDTQYF | TGCGCCAGCAGTTCCGACGCTACAGATACGCAGTATTTT
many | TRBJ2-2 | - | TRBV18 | CASSPPTGSTGELFF | TGTGCCAGCTCACCCCCAACAGGGAGCACCGGGGAGCTGTTTTTT
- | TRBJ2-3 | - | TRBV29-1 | CSVEVLGHTDTQYF | TGCAGCGTTGAAGTGTTGGGGCACACAGATACGCAGTATTTT
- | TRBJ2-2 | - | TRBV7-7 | CASSLEPQGRGTGELFF | TGTGCTAGCAGCTTAGAGCCCCAGGGACGCGGCACCGGGGAGCTGTTTTTT
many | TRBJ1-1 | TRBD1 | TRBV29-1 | CSGAGDRGTEAFF | TGCAGCGGGGCCGGAGACAGGGGCACTGAAGCTTTCTTT
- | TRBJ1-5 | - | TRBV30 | CAWREPQPGNRPQHF | TGTGCCTGGAGAGAGCCCCAGCCGGGCAATCGGCCCCAGCATTTT